The clone carrying this T cell receptor beta chain was counted many times. TCR beta CDR3 regions were amplified from RNA. The HTBI primer set was used in a first-round RT-PCR of the TCR CDR3. From the multiplex PCR reads, TCRdb called clonotypes with MiXCR, one entry per CDR3 protein. The profile shows around 610,000 distinct CDR3 sequences, 14% to 15% of them singletons. The data originate from a study of T cells in Graves' hyperthyroidism and ophthalmopathy. An approximately 10 ml volume of fresh peripheral blood provided the PBMCs. The length of the CDR3 is 16 residues. V shed 0 bases and J shed 4 bases, with 16 bases lying between them.

Material: blood. V gene TRBV12-3 or TRBV12-4 combines with J gene TRBJ2-7; a weak D match, TRBD2 (5 bases). The source of this sequence is a middle-aged woman with Graves' ophthalmopathy. The CDR3 coding sequence is TGTGCCAGCAGTTTAGCAGTTGGACTCACCCCTTACGAGCAGTACTTC. Translation gives CASSLAVGLTPYEQYF.